The 5 T cell receptor beta chains listed next were all sequenced from one sample in a study of blood T cell repertoires in COVID-19. TCRdb's table, derived via immunoSEQ multiplex PCR, lists solely in-frame clones and lacks some. The sample consists of roughly 150,000 clones, 70% to 90% of them appearing once. The specimen sequenced was peripheral blood. These receptors all stem from a woman aged 60-75 years with COVID-19, enrolled during active disease.

This clone was detected only once. The chain links TRBV5-4 to TRBJ2-1, with 10 bases fitting TRBD2. CDR3 length: 16 amino acids. The V gene end was trimmed by 0 bases and the J gene end by 4 bases; junction bases not matched to a gene: 4. Germline-derived CDR1 and CDR2 are SGHNT and YYREEE (reference sequence). CDR3 sequence reads: CASSLEASGGYNEQFF. As DNA, the CDR3 is TGTGCCAGCAGCTTGGAGGCTAGCGGGGGTTACAATGAGCAGTTCTTC.

Concerning this clone: Within the sample, other DNA sequences also encode this same CDR3. The chain employs TRBV18 and TRBJ1-5; D remains unclear. The CDR3 contains 14 residues. Germline V gene data show CDR1 as KGHSH and CDR2 as LQKENI. Trimming pared 1 base from V and 2 bases from J, leaving 6 bases between. The chain's CDR3 is CASSPRQGNQPQHF. The CDR3 coding sequence is TGTGCCAGCTCACCACGGCAGGGCAATCAGCCCCAGCATTTT.

This clone occurred once. The CDR3: CASSQGQLAGGARQYF. CDR3 in DNA: TGTGCCAGCAGCCAAGGCCAACTAGCGGGAGGGGCGCGGCAGTACTTC. The chain joins TRBV3-1 (or the pseudogene TRBV3-2) to TRBJ2-7; 13 bases map to TRBD2. The CDR3 runs 16 residues. With 1 base clipped from V and 9 bases from J, the junction kept 9 bases outside the gene matches. The germline gives CDR1 LGHDT, CDR2 YNNKEL (reference sequence).

The chain combines TRBV14 with TRBJ2-2; possible D gene TRBD1, 5 bases. The germline V gene encodes CDR1 SGHDN and CDR2 FVKESK. Between the trimmed V and J ends, which lost 1 base and 7 bases, there was a span of 13 bases. The CDR3 covers 15 residues. The CDR3 bases are TGTGCCAGCAGCCAAGCAAGGGGTGCGAACGGGGAGCTGTTTTTT. It specifies CASSQARGANGELFF.

The chain recombines TRBV5-1 with TRBJ2-5, with TRBD2 matching over 14 bases. The germline V gene encodes CDR1 SGHRS and CDR2 YFSETQ. V trimming: 4 bases; J trimming: 4 bases; junction bases outside the gene matches: 12. This CDR3 spans 18 amino acids. The CDR3 sequence is CASSRGTSGGSRAETQYF. In DNA, the CDR3 is TGCGCCAGCAGCCGGGGGACTAGCGGGGGCTCGAGGGCAGAGACCCAGTACTTC.